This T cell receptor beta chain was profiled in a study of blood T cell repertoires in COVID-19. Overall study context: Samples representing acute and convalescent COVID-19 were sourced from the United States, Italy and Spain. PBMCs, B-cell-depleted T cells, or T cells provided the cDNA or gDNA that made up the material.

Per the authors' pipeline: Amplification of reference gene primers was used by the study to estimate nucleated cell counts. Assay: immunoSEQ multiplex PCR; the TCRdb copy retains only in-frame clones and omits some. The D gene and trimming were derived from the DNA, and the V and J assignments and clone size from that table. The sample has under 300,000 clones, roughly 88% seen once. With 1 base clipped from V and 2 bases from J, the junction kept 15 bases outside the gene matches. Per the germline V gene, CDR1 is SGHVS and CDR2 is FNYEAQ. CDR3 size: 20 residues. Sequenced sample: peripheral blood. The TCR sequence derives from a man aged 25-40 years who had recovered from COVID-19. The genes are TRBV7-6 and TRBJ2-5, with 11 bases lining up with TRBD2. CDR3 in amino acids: CASSLDRWGRTSGWQETQYF. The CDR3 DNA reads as TGTGCCAGCAGCTTAGACCGGTGGGGGCGGACTAGCGGGTGGCAAGAGACCCAGTACTTC.